Each of the 32 T cell receptor beta chains below was sequenced from the same sample in a study of regulatory T cells in long-lasting Graves disease. The time point denotes: newly diagnosed GD, antithyroid drugs for less than 3 months. PBMC-derived RNA was used for the TCR library. iRepertoire HTBI primers and Arm-PCR of CDR3 regions built TCR beta libraries. TCRdb processed the multiplex PCR reads anew with MiXCR; each CDR3 protein has one entry. The data show about 460,000 distinct CDR3 sequences, about 15% seen once. These data also formed part of another study, on T cells in Graves' hyperthyroidism and ophthalmopathy.

Sequenced material: peripheral blood mononuclear cells (PBMCs), taken at new diagnosis, from a patient treated with antithyroid drugs. These receptors came from a woman between 50 and 59 years old with Graves disease.

J is TRBJ2-1 and V is TRBV27, with D possibly being TRBD2 (5 bases). Between the trimmed V and J ends, which lost 6 bases and 10 bases, there was a span of 13 bases. The CDR3 runs to 12 residues. Germline V gene data show CDR1 as MNHEY and CDR2 as SMNVEV (reference sequence). CDR3: CASRRGSWEQFF. CDR3 nucleotides: TGTGCCAGCAGACGAGGGTCGTGGGAGCAGTTCTTC.

This clonotype was recorded at least ten times. The chain uses TRBV7-2 and TRBJ2-1; D is unclear. V dropped 5 bases and J dropped 2 bases, with 10 bases sitting between them. From germline, CDR1 is SGHTA and CDR2 FQGNSA. This CDR3 region has 14 residues. The CDR3 loop reads CASSLGFPYNEQFF. CDR3 bases: TGTGCCAGCAGCCTAGGATTTCCCTACAATGAGCAGTTCTTC.

CDR3 protein: CASSYSDRVHSPLHF. For the CDR3, the DNA is TGTGCCAGCAGTTACTCGGACAGGGTTCATTCACCCCTCCACTTT. The rearrangement joins TRBV6-2 or TRBV6-3 to TRBJ1-6; 8 bases fit TRBD1. V was pared by 0 bases and J by 8 bases, with 3 bases of the junction left unmatched. Germline CDR1 and CDR2: MNHEY and SVGEGT. This CDR3 spans 15 amino acids.

This clonotype appeared many times. The CDR3 protein is CASTWRDSGEQYF. CDR3 nucleotide sequence: TGTGCCAGCACTTGGCGGGACTCGGGAGAGCAGTACTTC. This chain connects TRBV2 to TRBJ2-7; the D gene is possibly TRBD2 (6 bases). The V end was cut by 7 bases, the J end by 7 bases, with 17 bases between. The CDR3 loop spans 13 amino acids. Per the germline V gene, CDR1 is SNHLY and CDR2 is FYNNEI.

This clonotype was detected many times. The V and J genes are TRBV28 and TRBJ2-1, with a weak D call TRBD1 (6 bases). Germline-derived CDR1 and CDR2 are MDHEN and SYDVKM. The CDR3 runs 18 residues. With 8 bases removed from V and 4 bases from J, the gap between germline ends came to 27 bases. CDR3: CASAMVADKDRNYNEQFF. The CDR3 nucleotides are TGTGCCAGCGCCATGGTCGCCGATAAGGACAGAAATTACAATGAGCAGTTCTTC.

This clonotype was seen at least ten times. This chain links TRBV7-2 with TRBJ1-5; 9 bases match TRBD1. Trimming cost V 0 bases and J 6 bases; bases outside gene matches: 6. The CDR3 contains 16 residues. Germline lookup yields CDR1 SGHTA and CDR2 FQGNSA. The CDR3 coding sequence is TGTGCCAGCAGCTTAGCTGGACAGGGGAGGGTTCAGCCCCAGCATTTT. Protein: CASSLAGQGRVQPQHF.

This clonotype was observed a handful of times. The chain is built from TRBV12-5 and TRBJ2-7; 8 bases align to TRBD1. Germline CDR1 LGHNT, CDR2 FRNRAP. V shed 6 bases and J 2 bases; nucleotides not matched to a gene: 15. The CDR3 sequence is 17 residues long. The CDR3 sequence is CASGPRQGMRSTYEQYF. The CDR3 DNA reads as TGTGCTAGTGGCCCTCGACAGGGGATGAGATCTACCTACGAGCAGTACTTC.

Only a few counts were recorded for this clonotype. The chain combines TRBV19 with TRBJ2-2, with D possibly called TRBD1 or TRBD2 (6 bases each). The ends were cut back, 3 bases at V and 6 bases at J, with 14 bases in the middle. CDR3 length: 15 residues. CDR1 and CDR2 from the germline V gene are LNHDA and SQIVND (reference sequence). CDR3 region: CASSMTGAKSGELFF. The CDR3 region has the DNA TGTGCCAGTAGTATGACGGGGGCGAAGTCCGGGGAGCTGTTTTTT.

There are many counts of this clonotype. The chain's CDR3 is CASSTTAHSNQPQHF. For the CDR3, the DNA is TGTGCCAGCAGCACTACAGCCCATAGCAATCAGCCCCAGCATTTT. The gene calls are TRBV7-8 and TRBJ1-5; D call uncertain. The CDR3 is 15 residues long. Per germline, CDR1 SGHVS and CDR2 FQNEAQ. The V end was cut by 5 bases, the J end by 0 bases, with 11 bases between.

This clonotype was seen ten or more times. The chain uses TRBV9 and TRBJ2-1; a weak D match, TRBD1 (6 bases). V dropped 5 bases and J dropped 5 bases, with 14 bases sitting between them. Germline loops: CDR1 SGDLS, CDR2 YYNGEE. CDR3 size: 14 residues. The CDR3 reads CASSVGQNNNEQFF. CDR3 coding DNA: TGTGCCAGCAGTGTCGGACAGAACAACAATGAGCAGTTCTTC. Complete variable domain (other parts from reference TRBV9 and TRBJ2-1): DSGVTQTPKHLITATGQRVTLRCSPRSGDLSVYWYQQSLDQGLQFLIQYYNGEERAKGNILERFSAQQFPDLHSELNLSSLELGDSALYFCASSVGQNNNEQFFGPGTRLTVL.

In this sample, this clonotype turned up many times. The chain combines TRBV2 with TRBJ2-3; 9 bases fit TRBD1. Trimming removed 6 bases from V and 6 bases from J; junction bases left unmatched: 10. This CDR3 contains 15 residues. Germline assignment: CDR1 SNHLY and CDR2 FYNNEI. The CDR3 here is CASRRRTGVMDTQYF. DNA of the CDR3: TGTGCCAGCAGGAGGAGGACAGGGGTGATGGATACGCAGTATTTT.

This chain connects TRBV19 to TRBJ2-1, with 11 bases that match TRBD2. Germline CDR1 LNHDA, CDR2 SQIVND (reference sequence). This CDR3 has 16 residues. V was pared by 6 bases and J by 14 bases, with 18 bases of the junction left unmatched. This chain's CDR3 is CASRDGTSGLTRGEFF. The DNA of the CDR3 is TGTGCCAGTAGGGACGGGACTAGCGGACTTACACGGGGGGAGTTCTTC.

As concerns this clonotype: Just one base apart from a much larger clone, this may be a read error. The chain has TRBV6-2 or TRBV6-3 and TRBJ2-5, with 9 positions matching TRBD2. Trimming cost V 6 bases and J 4 bases; bases outside gene matches: 9. This CDR3 region has 15 residues. Germline V CDR1 and CDR2: MNHEY, SVGEGT. The CDR3 reads CASREPGLAGETQYF. CDR3 nucleotide sequence: TGTGCCAGCAGGGAGCCGGGACTAGCTGGAGAGACCCAGTACTTC.

J is TRBJ2-2 and V is TRBV28; TRBD2 might be the D (6 bases). CDR3 length equals 18 residues. Germline loops: CDR1 MDHEN, CDR2 SYDVKM. V was pared by 5 bases and J by 0 bases, with 19 bases between. The CDR3 bases are TGTGCCAGCAGTAACCCGCCGGGACGGGGGTCGAACACCGGGGAGCTGTTTTTT. It yields the protein CASSNPPGRGSNTGELFF.

The J gene is TRBJ1-5, the V gene TRBV20-1, with a tentative D call TRBD1 (6 bases). CDR1 and CDR2 from the germline V gene are DFQATT and SNEGSKA (reference sequence). The V end lost 0 bases, the J end lost 2 bases, and 17 bases lay between the germline ends. The CDR3 covers 17 residues. The CDR3 loop reads CSARDRMGAWGNQPQHF. CDR3 DNA sequence: TGCAGTGCTAGAGATCGGATGGGGGCTTGGGGCAATCAGCCCCAGCATTTT.

In its sample, this clonotype was seen a few times. This chain uses TRBV27 with TRBJ1-1, with D maybe TRBD1 (5 bases). V was clipped by 2 bases and J by 8 bases, with 12 bases between them. CDR1 MNHEY and CDR2 SMNVEV come from the germline V gene (reference sequence). The CDR3 extends over 13 amino acids. CDR3 sequence reads: CASSLAGILEAFF. The CDR3 DNA follows: TGTGCCAGCAGTTTAGCAGGGATTCTGGAAGCTTTCTTT.

There are many counts of this clonotype. The rearrangement uses TRBV7-8 and TRBJ2-1, with TRBD2 matching 11 bases. Trimming cost V 5 bases and J 7 bases; bases outside gene matches: 7. CDR3 length: 15 amino acids. The germline V gene has CDR1 SGHVS and CDR2 FQNEAQ. The CDR3 region is CASSRTSGSVNEQFF. The DNA for the CDR3 is TGTGCCAGCAGCCGTACTAGCGGGAGTGTAAATGAGCAGTTCTTC.

At least ten counts were recorded for this clonotype. The J gene is TRBJ1-5, the V gene TRBV28; D may be TRBD1 (5 bases). The CDR3 is made up of 15 amino acids. Germline V gene lookup returns CDR1 MDHEN and CDR2 SYDVKM. V was shortened by 6 bases and J by 1 base, with 13 bases between the two germline ends. The CDR3 reads CASSRGVSSNQPQHF. CDR3 bases: TGTGCCAGCAGCCGAGGGGTAAGCAGCAATCAGCCCCAGCATTTT.

The table lists this clonotype with a few counts. This rearrangement joins TRBV2 to TRBJ2-1, with 10 bases matching TRBD2. Trimming at V came to 11 bases and at J to 3 bases, leaving 7 bases not matched to a gene. Germline CDR1 reads SNHLY; CDR2 reads FYNNEI. The CDR3 totals 14 residues. The CDR3 here is CAGQGLAYYNEQFF. CDR3 bases: TGTGCCGGCCAGGGACTAGCGTACTACAATGAGCAGTTCTTC.

With regard to this clonotype: A far bigger clonotype differs at one base, so this is likely a read error. This chain connects TRBV2 to TRBJ2-5; D possibly corresponds to TRBD1 (6 bases). The germline V and J ends were trimmed by 3 bases and 11 bases, with 16 bases remaining between them. CDR3 length: 13 amino acids. CDR1 is SNHLY and CDR2 is FYNNEI in the germline V gene. CDR3 bases: TGTGCCAGCAGTGATGGACAGTTCAATGAGCAGTACTTC. This translates into CASSDGQFNEQYF.

V usage is TRBV4-1 and J usage is TRBJ2-4, with D possibly TRBD1 on 5 matching bases. V dropped 0 bases and J dropped 10 bases, with 16 bases sitting between them. The CDR3 extends over 15 amino acids. Germline CDR1 is MGHRA and CDR2 is YSYEKL. CDR3 sequence: CASSQDVGRVGIQYF. For the CDR3, the DNA is TGCGCCAGCAGCCAAGATGTGGGCAGGGTTGGGATTCAGTACTTC.

This clonotype has ten or more counts. The chain couples TRBV29-1 to TRBJ1-1, with D possibly being TRBD1 (5 bases). The length of the CDR3 is 15 residues. Per germline, CDR1 SQVTM and CDR2 ANQGSEA. V lost 1 base, J lost 9 bases, and 21 bases lay in between. This CDR3 is CSVEGHHRDPRKAFF. CDR3 DNA: TGCAGCGTTGAAGGCCACCACCGGGACCCCCGGAAAGCTTTCTTT.

The V call is TRBV20-1, the J call TRBJ2-7, with 9 bases matching TRBD1. Germline V gene sequence: CDR1 DFQATT, CDR2 SNEGSKA (reference sequence). V trimming: 5 bases; J trimming: 4 bases; junction bases outside the gene matches: 12. The CDR3 covers 15 residues. The CDR3 region is CSARSLRQGEYEQYF. The CDR3 bases are TGCAGTGCTCGATCCTTGAGACAGGGGGAGTACGAGCAGTACTTC.

The table lists this clonotype with a count of one. Given a far larger clone just one base away, this is likely a sequencing read error. The chain has TRBV2 and TRBJ2-7; D may be TRBD1 (5 bases). The length of the CDR3 is 14 residues. V was shortened by 6 bases and J by 7 bases, with 19 bases between the two germline ends. Germline values: CDR1 SNHLY, CDR2 FYNNEI. CDR3 sequence: CASSPGVGEDEQYF. CDR3 nucleotides: TGTGCCAGCAGCCCCGGAGTAGGGGAAGATGAGCAGTACTTC.

J is TRBJ2-3 and V is TRBV11-1; TRBD2 might be the D (6 bases). The V end lost 8 bases, the J end lost 1 base, and 10 bases lay between the germline ends. Germline CDR1 is SGHAT and CDR2 is FQDESV (reference sequence). The CDR3 has 13 amino acids. The CDR3 is CASRESGTDTQYF. DNA of the CDR3: TGTGCCAGCCGGGAGTCCGGCACAGATACGCAGTATTTT.

There are many counts of this clonotype. The J gene is TRBJ2-7, the V gene TRBV7-8; 7 nucleotides line up with TRBD1. The CDR3 length is 15 residues. Germline V gene sequence: CDR1 SGHVS, CDR2 FQNEAQ. Germline trimming cut 2 bases from V and 3 bases from J; bases unmatched to any gene: 7. The CDR3 spells CASSLTSGQIYEQYF. CDR3 in DNA: TGTGCCAGCAGCTTAACGTCGGGACAGATCTACGAGCAGTACTTC.

This clonotype was seen at least ten times. The chain links TRBV28 to TRBJ1-1, with D unclear. The CDR3 totals 12 residues. Germline CDR1 MDHEN, CDR2 SYDVKM. V lost 5 bases, J lost 3 bases, and 7 bases lay in between. In DNA form, the CDR3 reads TGTGCCAGCAGTCTTCAGGACACTGAAGCTTTCTTT. Its protein product is CASSLQDTEAFF.

As to this clonotype: This may stem from a read error, because a much larger clone lies one nucleotide away. The chain carries TRBV18 and TRBJ2-2; D unclear. The CDR3 covers 14 residues. Looked up from germline, CDR1 is KGHSH and CDR2 is LQKENI. The CDR3 is CGSSPPGSTGELFF. The CDR3 bases are TGTGGCAGCTCACCACCGGGCTCCACCGGGGAGCTGTTTTTT.

Concerning this clonotype: A single base separates this from a much larger clone, so it may be a read error. The chain links TRBV3-1 to TRBJ2-7; maybe TRBD2 (6 bases). Germline V gives CDR1 LGHDT, CDR2 YNNKEL (reference sequence). The V and J ends lost 8 bases and 1 base respectively, with 18 bases between them. This CDR3 has 15 residues. The chain's CDR3 is CASQTSLATSYEQYF. Here the CDR3 DNA reads TGTGCCAGCCAAACCAGCCTAGCGACGTCCTACGAGCAGTACTTC.

This sequence joins TRBV6-1 and TRBJ2-7; possible D gene TRBD1, 6 bases. Trimming pared 5 bases from V and 4 bases from J, leaving 18 bases between. The CDR3 loop spans 15 amino acids. In germline, CDR1 is MNHNS, CDR2 SASEGT. The CDR3 loop reads CASSTERLGGYEQYF. In DNA form, the CDR3 reads TGTGCCAGCAGTACTGAGCGGTTAGGGGGATACGAGCAGTACTTC.

This clonotype occurred many times. This chain links TRBV6-1 with TRBJ2-1; 10 nucleotides match TRBD2. With 11 bases clipped from V and 0 bases from J, the junction kept 16 bases outside the gene matches. In germline, CDR1 is MNHNS, CDR2 SASEGT. CDR3 length: 18 residues. DNA of the CDR3: TGTGCCCTTAAACCTAAGGGGCTAGCGGGAGTCTCCTACAATGAGCAGTTCTTC. As protein: CALKPKGLAGVSYNEQFF.

Notes on this clonotype: Being one base from a much bigger clone, this may be a read error. This chain links TRBV5-1 with TRBJ2-5, with 14 bases lining up with TRBD2. The DNA matches TRBJ2-1 better at its end, which makes the J call doubtful. The CDR3 has 16 amino acids. Germline assignment: CDR1 SGHRS and CDR2 YFSETQ. CDR3 sequence: CASSQRLAGGYYEQFF. CDR3 nucleotide sequence: TGCGCCAGCAGCCAAAGACTAGCGGGAGGGTACTATGAGCAGTTCTTC.